This T cell receptor (beta chain) comes out of a study of cytomegalovirus exposure and HLA in healthy donors. Primers included in the PCR were 60 Vbeta and 13 Jbeta primers. Measured with immunoSEQ multiplex PCR; TCRdb has only the in-frame clones, and not every one. The data hold about 120,000 clones, with roughly four fifths observed a single time. Germline V gene data show CDR1 as SGDLS and CDR2 as YYNGEE. Trimming at V came to 3 bases and at J to 2 bases, leaving 2 bases not matched to a gene. The CDR3 spans 16 residues. The genes are TRBV9 and TRBJ2-3, with TRBD2 identical over 14 bases. The sample taken for sequencing was PBMCs. This clonotype was obtained from a woman between 40 and 55 years old in good health and CMV-seronegative. The CDR3 nucleotides read TGTGCCAGCAGCGAGGGACTAGCGGGAGCCACAGATACGCAGTATTTT. It codes for CASSEGLAGATDTQYF.